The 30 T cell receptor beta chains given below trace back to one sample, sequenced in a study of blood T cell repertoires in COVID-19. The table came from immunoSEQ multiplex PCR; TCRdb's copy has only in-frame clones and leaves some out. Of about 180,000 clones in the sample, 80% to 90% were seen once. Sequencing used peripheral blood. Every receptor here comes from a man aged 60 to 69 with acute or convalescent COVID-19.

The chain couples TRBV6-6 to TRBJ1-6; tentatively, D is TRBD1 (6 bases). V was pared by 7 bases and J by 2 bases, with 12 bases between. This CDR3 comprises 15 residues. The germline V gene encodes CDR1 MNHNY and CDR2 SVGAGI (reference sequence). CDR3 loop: CASNPGTPYNSPLHF. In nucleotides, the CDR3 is TGTGCCAGCAACCCCGGGACACCCTATAATTCACCCCTCCACTTT.

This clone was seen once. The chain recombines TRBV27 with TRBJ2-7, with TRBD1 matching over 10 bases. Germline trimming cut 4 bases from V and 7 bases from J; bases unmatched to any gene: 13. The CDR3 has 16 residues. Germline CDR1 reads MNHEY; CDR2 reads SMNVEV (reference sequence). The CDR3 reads CASSSYRTGGSQEQYF. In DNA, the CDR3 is TGTGCCAGCAGTTCCTATCGGACAGGGGGATCACAAGAGCAGTACTTC.

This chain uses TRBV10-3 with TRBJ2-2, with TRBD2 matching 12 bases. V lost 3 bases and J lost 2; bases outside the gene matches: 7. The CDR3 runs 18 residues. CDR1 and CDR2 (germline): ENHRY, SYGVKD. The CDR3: CAISEDLAGGPNTGELFF. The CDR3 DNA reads TGTGCCATCAGTGAAGACCTAGCGGGAGGGCCTAACACCGGGGAGCTGTTTTTT.

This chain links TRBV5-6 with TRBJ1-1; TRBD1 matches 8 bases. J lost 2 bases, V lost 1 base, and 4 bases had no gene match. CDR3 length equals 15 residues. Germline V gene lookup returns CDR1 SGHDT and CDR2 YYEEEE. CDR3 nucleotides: TGTGCCAGCAGCTTGTATGACAGGGGCAACACTGAAGCTTTCTTT. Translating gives CASSLYDRGNTEAFF.

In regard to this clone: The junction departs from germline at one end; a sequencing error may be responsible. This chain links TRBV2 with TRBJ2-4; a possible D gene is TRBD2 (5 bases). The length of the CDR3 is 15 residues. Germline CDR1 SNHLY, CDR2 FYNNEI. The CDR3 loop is CASSQAVLEVDIQYF. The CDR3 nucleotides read TGTGCCAGCAGTCAAGCGGTTCTAGAGGTGGACATTCAGTACTTC.

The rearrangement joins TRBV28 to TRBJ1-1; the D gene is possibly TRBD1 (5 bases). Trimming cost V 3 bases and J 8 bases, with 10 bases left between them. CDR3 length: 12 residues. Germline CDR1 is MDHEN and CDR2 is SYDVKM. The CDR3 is CASSLGRAEAFF. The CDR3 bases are TGTGCCAGCAGTTTGGGCAGGGCAGAAGCTTTCTTT.

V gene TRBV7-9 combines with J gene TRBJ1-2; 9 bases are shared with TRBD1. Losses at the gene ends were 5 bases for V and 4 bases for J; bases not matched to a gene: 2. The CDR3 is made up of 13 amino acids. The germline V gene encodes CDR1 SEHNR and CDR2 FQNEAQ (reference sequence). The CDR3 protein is CASSGDRVYGYTF. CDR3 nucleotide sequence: TGTGCCAGCAGCGGGGACAGGGTCTATGGCTACACCTTC.

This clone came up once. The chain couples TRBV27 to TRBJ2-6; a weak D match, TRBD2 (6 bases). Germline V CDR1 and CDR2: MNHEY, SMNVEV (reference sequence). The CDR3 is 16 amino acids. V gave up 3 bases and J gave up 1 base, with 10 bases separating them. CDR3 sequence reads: CASSFNRGSGANVLTF. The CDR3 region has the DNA TGTGCCAGCAGTTTTAATCGGGGGTCTGGGGCCAACGTCCTGACTTTC.

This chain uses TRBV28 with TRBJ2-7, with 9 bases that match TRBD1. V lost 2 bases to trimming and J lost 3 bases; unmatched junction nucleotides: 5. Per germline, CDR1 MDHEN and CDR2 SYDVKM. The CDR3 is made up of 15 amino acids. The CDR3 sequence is CASSLDGTGYYEQYF. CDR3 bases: TGTGCCAGCAGTTTAGATGGGACAGGGTACTACGAGCAGTACTTC. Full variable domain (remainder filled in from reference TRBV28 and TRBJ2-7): DVKVTQSSRYLVKRTGEKVFLECVQDMDHENMFWYRQDPGLGLRLIYFSYDVKMKEKGDIPEGYSVSREKKERFSLILESASTNQTSMYLCASSLDGTGYYEQYFGPGTRLTVT.

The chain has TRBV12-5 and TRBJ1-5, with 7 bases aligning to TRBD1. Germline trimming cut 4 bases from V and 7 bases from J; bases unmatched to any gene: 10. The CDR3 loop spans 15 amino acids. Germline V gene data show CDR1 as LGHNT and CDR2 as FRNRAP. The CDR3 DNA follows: TGTGCTAGTGGTTCGGGGACAGCCTGGGTCCAGCCCCAGCATTTT. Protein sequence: CASGSGTAWVQPQHF.

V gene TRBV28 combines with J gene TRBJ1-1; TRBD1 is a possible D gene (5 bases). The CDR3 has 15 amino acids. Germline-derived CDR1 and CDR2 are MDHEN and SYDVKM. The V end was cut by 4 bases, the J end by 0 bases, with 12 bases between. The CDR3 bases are TGTGCCAGCAGTTATAAGGGGTCCATGAACACTGAAGCTTTCTTT. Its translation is CASSYKGSMNTEAFF.

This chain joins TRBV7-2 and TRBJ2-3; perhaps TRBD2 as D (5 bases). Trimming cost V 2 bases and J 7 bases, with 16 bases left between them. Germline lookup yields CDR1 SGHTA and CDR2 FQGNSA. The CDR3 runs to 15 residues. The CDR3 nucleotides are TGTGCCAGCAGCTTATTGCAAGAGGGTTGGAATACGCAGTATTTT. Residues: CASSLLQEGWNTQYF. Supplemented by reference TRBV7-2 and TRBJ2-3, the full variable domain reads GAGVSQSPSNKVTEKGKDVELRCDPISGHTALYWYRQSLGQGLEFLIYFQGNSAPDKSGLPSDRFSAERTGGSVSTLTIQRTQQEDSAVYLCASSLLQEGWNTQYFGPGTRLTVL.

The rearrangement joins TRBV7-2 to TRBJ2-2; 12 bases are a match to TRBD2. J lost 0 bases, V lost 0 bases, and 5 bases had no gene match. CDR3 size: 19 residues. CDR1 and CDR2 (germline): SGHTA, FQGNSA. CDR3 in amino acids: CASSLASTSGRTNTGELFF. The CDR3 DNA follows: TGTGCCAGCAGCTTAGCGAGTACTAGCGGGAGGACGAACACCGGGGAGCTGTTTTTT.

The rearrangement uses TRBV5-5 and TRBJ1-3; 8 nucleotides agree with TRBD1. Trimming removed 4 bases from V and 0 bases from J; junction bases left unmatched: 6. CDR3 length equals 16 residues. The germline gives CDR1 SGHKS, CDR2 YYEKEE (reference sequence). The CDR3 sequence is CASSPGTGFSGNTIYF. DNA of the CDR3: TGTGCCAGCAGCCCGGGGACAGGATTCTCTGGAAACACCATATATTTT.

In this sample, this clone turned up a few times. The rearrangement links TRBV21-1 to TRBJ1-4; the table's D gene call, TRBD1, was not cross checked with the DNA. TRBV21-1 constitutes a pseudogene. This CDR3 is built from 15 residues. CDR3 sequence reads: CASSNRTGRGEKLFF. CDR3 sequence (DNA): TGTGCCAGCAGCAATCGGACAGGCAGAGGAGAAAAACTGTTTTTT.

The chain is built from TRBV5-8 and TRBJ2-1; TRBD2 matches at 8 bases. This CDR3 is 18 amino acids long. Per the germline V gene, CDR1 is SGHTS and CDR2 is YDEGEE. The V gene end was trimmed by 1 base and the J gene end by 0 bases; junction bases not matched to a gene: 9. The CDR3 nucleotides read TGTGCCAGCAGCTTGTGGGCTAGCGGGCTCCTCTCCTACAATGAGCAGTTCTTC. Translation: CASSLWASGLLSYNEQFF.

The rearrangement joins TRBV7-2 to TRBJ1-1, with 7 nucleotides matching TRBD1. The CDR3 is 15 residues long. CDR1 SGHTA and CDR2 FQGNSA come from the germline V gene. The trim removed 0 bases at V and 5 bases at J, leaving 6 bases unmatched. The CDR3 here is CASSLAGFRGTEAFF. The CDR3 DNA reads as TGTGCCAGCAGCTTAGCTGGCTTCAGGGGGACTGAAGCTTTCTTT.

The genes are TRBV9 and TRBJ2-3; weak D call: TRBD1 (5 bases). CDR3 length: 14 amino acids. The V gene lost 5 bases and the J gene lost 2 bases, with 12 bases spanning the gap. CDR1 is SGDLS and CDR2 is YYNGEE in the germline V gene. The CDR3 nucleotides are TGTGCCAGCAGTGTAAGGGGAAACACAGATACGCAGTATTTT. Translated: CASSVRGNTDTQYF. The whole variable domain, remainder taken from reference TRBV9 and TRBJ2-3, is DSGVTQTPKHLITATGQRVTLRCSPRSGDLSVYWYQQSLDQGLQFLIQYYNGEERAKGNILERFSAQQFPDLHSELNLSSLELGDSALYFCASSVRGNTDTQYFGPGTRLTVL.

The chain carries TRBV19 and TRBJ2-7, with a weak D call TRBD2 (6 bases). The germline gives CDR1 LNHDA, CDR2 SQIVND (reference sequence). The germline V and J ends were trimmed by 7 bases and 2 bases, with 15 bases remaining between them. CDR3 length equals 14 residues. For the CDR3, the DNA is TGTGCCAGTATGGAACGCGGGAACACCTACGAGCAGTACTTC. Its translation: CASMERGNTYEQYF. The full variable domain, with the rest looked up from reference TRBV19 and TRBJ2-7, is DGGITQSPKYLFRKEGQNVTLSCEQNLNHDAMYWYRQDPGQGLRLIYYSQIVNDFQKGDIAEGYSVSREKKESFPLTVTSAQKNPTAFYLCASMERGNTYEQYFGPGTRLTVT.

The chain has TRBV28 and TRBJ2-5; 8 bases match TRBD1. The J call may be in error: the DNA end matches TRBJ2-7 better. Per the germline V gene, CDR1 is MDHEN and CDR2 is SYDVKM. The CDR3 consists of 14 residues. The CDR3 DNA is TGTGCCAGCCTTAGGACAGGGTTAAACTACGAGCAGTACTTC. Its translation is CASLRTGLNYEQYF.

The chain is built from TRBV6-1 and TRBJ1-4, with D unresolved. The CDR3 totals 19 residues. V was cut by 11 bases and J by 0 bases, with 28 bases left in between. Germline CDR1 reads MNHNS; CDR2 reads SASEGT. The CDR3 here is CACGGLSGRAVATNEKLFF. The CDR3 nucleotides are TGTGCCTGCGGTGGGTTAAGCGGGAGGGCGGTTGCAACTAATGAAAAACTGTTTTTT.

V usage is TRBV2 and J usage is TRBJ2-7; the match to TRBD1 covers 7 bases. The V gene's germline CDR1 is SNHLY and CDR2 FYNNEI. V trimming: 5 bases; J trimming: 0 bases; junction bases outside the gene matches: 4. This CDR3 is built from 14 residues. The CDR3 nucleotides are TGTGCCAGCAGTTCCGACAGGGCCTCCTACGAGCAGTACTTC. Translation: CASSSDRASYEQYF.

CDR3 sequence: CASSLGPQGEQFF. The CDR3 bases are TGTGCCAGCAGTCTCGGGCCTCAGGGTGAGCAGTTCTTC. The chain couples TRBV27 to TRBJ2-1; D may be TRBD1 (5 bases). The CDR3 consists of 13 residues. From germline, CDR1 is MNHEY and CDR2 SMNVEV (reference sequence). V was pared by 5 bases and J by 9 bases, with 14 bases between.

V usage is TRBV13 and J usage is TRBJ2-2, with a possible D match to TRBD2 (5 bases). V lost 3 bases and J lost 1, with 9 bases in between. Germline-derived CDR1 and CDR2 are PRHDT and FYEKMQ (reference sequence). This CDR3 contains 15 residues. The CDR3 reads CASSFFEGNTGELFF. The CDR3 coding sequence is TGTGCCAGCAGCTTTTTTGAGGGGAACACCGGGGAGCTGTTTTTT.

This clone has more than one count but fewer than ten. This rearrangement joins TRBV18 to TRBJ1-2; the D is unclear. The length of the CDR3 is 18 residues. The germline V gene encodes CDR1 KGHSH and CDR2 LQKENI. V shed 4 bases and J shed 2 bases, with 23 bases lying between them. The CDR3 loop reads CASSLLSTVEYGNYGYTF. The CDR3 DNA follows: TGTGCCAGCTCACTCCTTAGCACGGTGGAATACGGGAACTATGGCTACACCTTC. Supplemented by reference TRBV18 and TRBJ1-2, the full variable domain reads NAGVMQNPRHLVRRRGQEARLRCSPMKGHSHVYWYRQLPEEGLKFMVYLQKENIIDESGMPKERFSAEFPKEGPSILRIQQVVRGDSAAYFCASSLLSTVEYGNYGYTFGSGTRLTVV.

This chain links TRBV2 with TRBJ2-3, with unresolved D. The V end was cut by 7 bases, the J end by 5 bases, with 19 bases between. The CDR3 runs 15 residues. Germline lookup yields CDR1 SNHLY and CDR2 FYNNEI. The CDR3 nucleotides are TGTGCCAGCAAGATACTGCGGCAGTCGGGAGATACGCAGTATTTT. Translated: CASKILRQSGDTQYF.

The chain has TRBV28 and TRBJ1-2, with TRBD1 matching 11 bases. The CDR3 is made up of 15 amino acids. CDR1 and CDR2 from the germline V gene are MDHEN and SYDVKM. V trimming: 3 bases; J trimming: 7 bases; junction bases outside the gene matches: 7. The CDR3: CASSFADRGLPGYTF. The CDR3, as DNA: TGTGCCAGCAGTTTTGCGGACAGGGGGCTACCTGGCTACACCTTC.

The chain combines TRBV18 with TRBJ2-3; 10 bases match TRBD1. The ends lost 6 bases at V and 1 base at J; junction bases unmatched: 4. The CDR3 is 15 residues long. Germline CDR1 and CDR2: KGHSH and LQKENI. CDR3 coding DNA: TGTGCCAGCTCCGCGACAGGGGGCGGCACAGATACGCAGTATTTT. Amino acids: CASSATGGGTDTQYF.

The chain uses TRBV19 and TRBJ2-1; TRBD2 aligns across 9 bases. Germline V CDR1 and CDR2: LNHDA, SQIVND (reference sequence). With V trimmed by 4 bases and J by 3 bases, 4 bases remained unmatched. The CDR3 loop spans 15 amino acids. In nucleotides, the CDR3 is TGTGCCAGTAGTACGCGGGAGGGAGTCTACAATGAGCAGTTCTTC. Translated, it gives CASSTREGVYNEQFF. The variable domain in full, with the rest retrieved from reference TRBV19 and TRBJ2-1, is DGGITQSPKYLFRKEGQNVTLSCEQNLNHDAMYWYRQDPGQGLRLIYYSQIVNDFQKGDIAEGYSVSREKKESFPLTVTSAQKNPTAFYLCASSTREGVYNEQFFGPGTRLTVL.

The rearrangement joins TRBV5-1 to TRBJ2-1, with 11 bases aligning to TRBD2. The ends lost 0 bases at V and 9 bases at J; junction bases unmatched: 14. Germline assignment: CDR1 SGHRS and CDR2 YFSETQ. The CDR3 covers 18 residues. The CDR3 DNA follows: TGCGCCAGCAGCTTGGGGGCCTTGGGTAGCGGGAGGGCCTCTGAGCAGTTCTTC. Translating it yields CASSLGALGSGRASEQFF.